A single sample gave rise to the 26 T cell receptor beta chains below, sequenced in a study of cytomegalovirus exposure and HLA in healthy donors. Primers: 60 Vbeta forward and 13 Jbeta reverse. The protocol was immunoSEQ multiplex PCR, while the TCRdb copy is restricted to in-frame clones and leaves out a portion. The sample table sets out 45,000 to 60,000 clones. Material for sequencing was PBMCs. The receptors come from a woman aged 40 to 50 in good health and CMV-seronegative.

The chain links TRBV5-1 to TRBJ2-2; a weak D match, TRBD1 (5 bases). The germline CDR1 and CDR2 sequences are SGHRS and YFSETQ. This CDR3 comprises 15 residues. Deletions cut 4 bases from V and 7 bases from J, with 17 bases between. CDR3 nucleotides: TGCGCCAGCAGCCCGGGCCAGGGTGATGGCGGGGAGCTGTTTTTT. As protein: CASSPGQGDGGELFF.

This chain connects TRBV9 to TRBJ2-1; TRBD2 is a possible D gene (6 bases). The V gene lost 1 base and the J gene lost 4 bases, with 15 bases spanning the gap. The CDR3 has 16 residues. Germline CDR1 and CDR2: SGDLS and YYNGEE. In nucleotides, the CDR3 is TGTGCCAGCAGCGTATTCAGGGACTTAATTTACAATGAGCAGTTCTTC. It encodes CASSVFRDLIYNEQFF.

A note on this clone: One end of the junction is discordant with germline, which a read error may explain. The rearrangement joins TRBV19 to TRBJ2-7; 9 nucleotides match TRBD2. Looked up from germline, CDR1 is LNHDA and CDR2 is SQIVND (reference sequence). This CDR3 has 14 amino acids. The CDR3 sequence: CTSSSSGSVNEQYF. The DNA for the CDR3 is TGTACCAGTAGTAGTAGCGGGAGTGTAAACGAGCAGTACTTC.

The chain links TRBV30 to TRBJ1-3; 8 bases match TRBD1. The CDR3 is made up of 13 amino acids. The germline V gene encodes CDR1 GTSNPN and CDR2 SVGIG (reference sequence). The junction had 0 bases not matched to a gene; V was cut back by 1 base and J by 4 bases. In DNA, the CDR3 is TGTGCCTGGAGTGGGACAGGGGGAAACACCATATATTTT. Amino acids: CAWSGTGGNTIYF.

The gene calls are TRBV5-1 and TRBJ2-7, with 10 bases aligning to TRBD2. This CDR3 region has 14 residues. The V and J ends lost 1 base and 6 bases, in that order; junction bases with no gene match: 4. CDR1 and CDR2 (germline): SGHRS, YFSETQ. In DNA, the CDR3 is TGCGCCAGCAGCTTGTCCGGGACTAGCGCCGAGCAGTACTTC. As protein: CASSLSGTSAEQYF.

The chain joins TRBV7-2 to TRBJ2-3; 7 bases fit TRBD2. J gave up 6 bases and V 6 bases, and 12 bases lay outside the gene matches. Germline V gene data show CDR1 as SGHTA and CDR2 as FQGNSA. The CDR3 sequence is 15 residues long. The CDR3 is CASSPYFTGGDTQYF. CDR3 sequence (DNA): TGTGCCAGCAGTCCTTATTTCACCGGGGGGGATACGCAGTATTTT.

The chain employs TRBV9 and TRBJ2-1; 8 positions agree with TRBD2. V shed 4 bases, J shed 9 bases, and the junction held 12 bases outside the gene matches. The germline gives CDR1 SGDLS, CDR2 YYNGEE. The CDR3 consists of 15 residues. The CDR3 sequence: CASSPSQREWSEQFF. For the CDR3, the DNA is TGTGCCAGCAGCCCCAGCCAGCGGGAGTGGAGTGAGCAGTTCTTC.

The chain employs TRBV28 and TRBJ1-6; no definite D call. The V end lost 4 bases, the J end lost 9 bases, and 10 bases lay between the germline ends. CDR1 is MDHEN and CDR2 is SYDVKM in the germline V gene. This CDR3 region has 13 residues. CDR3 region: CASSSGWISPLHF. The CDR3 DNA is TGTGCCAGCAGTTCGGGGTGGATTTCACCCCTCCACTTT. Full variable domain (outside the CDR3, taken from reference TRBV28 and TRBJ1-6): DVKVTQSSRYLVKRTGEKVFLECVQDMDHENMFWYRQDPGLGLRLIYFSYDVKMKEKGDIPEGYSVSREKKERFSLILESASTNQTSMYLCASSSGWISPLHFGNGTRLTVT.

V gene TRBV28 combines with J gene TRBJ2-7; tentatively, D is TRBD2 (5 bases). Germline values: CDR1 MDHEN, CDR2 SYDVKM. V lost 3 bases and J lost 3, with 18 bases in between. The CDR3 runs to 16 residues. This chain's CDR3 is CASSFIFRGVRYEQYF. CDR3 DNA: TGTGCCAGCAGTTTTATTTTTCGGGGAGTCCGCTACGAGCAGTACTTC. Complete variable domain (other parts from reference TRBV28 and TRBJ2-7): DVKVTQSSRYLVKRTGEKVFLECVQDMDHENMFWYRQDPGLGLRLIYFSYDVKMKEKGDIPEGYSVSREKKERFSLILESASTNQTSMYLCASSFIFRGVRYEQYFGPGTRLTVT.

This sequence joins TRBV18 and TRBJ2-7, with a possible D match to TRBD1 (5 bases). The CDR3 spans 15 residues. Germline CDR1 reads KGHSH; CDR2 reads LQKENI. The ends were cut back, 0 bases at V and 2 bases at J, with 11 bases in the middle. CDR3 sequence reads: CASSPPQGGAYEQYF. CDR3 DNA: TGTGCCAGCTCACCACCGCAGGGTGGGGCCTACGAGCAGTACTTC.

The J gene is TRBJ1-2, the V gene TRBV19; 9 bases map to TRBD1. Germline CDR1 and CDR2: LNHDA and SQIVND (reference sequence). The CDR3 runs 16 residues. J was trimmed by 7 bases and V by 3 bases; bases with no gene match: 12. The CDR3 DNA follows: TGTGCCAGTAGTATGGGACAGGGAGTAACACTTCCTGGCTACACCTTC. Translated, it gives CASSMGQGVTLPGYTF.

The chain links TRBV30 to TRBJ1-1; D unclear. The CDR3 is 13 amino acids. Trimming removed 3 bases from V and 0 bases from J, with 8 bases in between. CDR1 and CDR2 from the germline V gene are GTSNPN and SVGIG (reference sequence). CDR3 in DNA: TGTGCCTGGAGGAGGGTCATGAACACTGAAGCTTTCTTT. Amino acid sequence: CAWRRVMNTEAFF.

V is TRBV7-2 and J is TRBJ2-5; D not certain. V was cut by 1 base and J by 7 bases, with 13 bases left in between. The CDR3 extends over 14 amino acids. The germline CDR1 and CDR2 sequences are SGHTA and FQGNSA. The CDR3 region has the DNA TGTGCCAGCAGCTTAGGTGGGCCCGTGGGGACCCAGTACTTC. As protein: CASSLGGPVGTQYF.

The chain links TRBV5-5 to TRBJ2-7; D perhaps matches TRBD1 (6 bases). Germline CDR1 is SGHKS and CDR2 is YYEKEE (reference sequence). Trimming took off 4 bases at V and 3 bases at J, with 11 bases between the two ends. The CDR3 totals 13 residues. CDR3 DNA sequence: TGTGCCAGCAGCACCGGGACACTCTACGAGCAGTACTTC. Translated, it gives CASSTGTLYEQYF.

The genes are TRBV7-6 and TRBJ1-4; TRBD1 agrees at 9 bases. Germline V gives CDR1 SGHVS, CDR2 FNYEAQ. The CDR3 has 15 amino acids. Trimming removed 5 bases from V and 7 bases from J; junction bases left unmatched: 8. The CDR3 nucleotides are TGTGCCAGCAGCCCGCGGACAGGGGAGGGTGAAAAACTGTTTTTT. The encoded protein is CASSPRTGEGEKLFF.

Concerning this clone: An end of the junction differs from the germline gene, which may be a read error. The rearrangement uses TRBV28 and TRBJ2-1; D perhaps matches TRBD1 (6 bases). Per the germline V gene, CDR1 is MDHEN and CDR2 is SYDVKM. The CDR3 consists of 16 residues. This CDR3 is CASSLSGQSSDNEQFF. The CDR3 DNA reads TGTGCCAGCAGTTTAAGTGGACAGAGCTCCGACAATGAGCAGTTCTTC.

The chain carries TRBV6-1 and TRBJ1-1; D remains ambiguous. The CDR3 consists of 13 residues. Trimming stripped 5 bases from V and 5 bases from J, with 12 bases between. The V gene's germline CDR1 is MNHNS and CDR2 SASEGT. In DNA, the CDR3 is TGTGCCAGCAGTTCAGATAGAGGGACTGAAGCTTTCTTT. Amino acid sequence: CASSSDRGTEAFF.

This chain uses TRBV4-2 with TRBJ1-4; TRBD1 might be the D (6 bases). Germline V CDR1 and CDR2: LGHNA, YNFKEQ. The CDR3 extends over 17 amino acids. V was cut by 0 bases and J by 0 bases, with 11 bases left in between. The CDR3 loop reads CASSQDANRATNEKLFF. CDR3 bases: TGTGCCAGCAGCCAAGACGCAAACAGGGCAACTAATGAAAAACTGTTTTTT.

The V and J genes are TRBV7-8 and TRBJ2-7, with D perhaps matching TRBD2 (7 bases). Germline V gene data show CDR1 as SGHVS and CDR2 as FQNEAQ. This CDR3 comprises 14 residues. Trimming removed 5 bases from V and 2 bases from J, with 13 bases in between. The CDR3 is CASSDGGRAYEQYF. DNA for the CDR3: TGTGCCAGCAGCGACGGGGGGCGAGCCTACGAGCAGTACTTC.

This chain uses TRBV2 with TRBJ1-4, with D hard to call. From germline, CDR1 is SNHLY and CDR2 FYNNEI. The V gene lost 2 bases and the J gene lost 7 bases, with 8 bases spanning the gap. This CDR3 region has 13 residues. The CDR3 protein is CASSELEVEKLFF. As DNA, the CDR3 is TGTGCCAGCAGTGAACTGGAGGTTGAAAAACTGTTTTTT.

This chain uses TRBV11-1 with TRBJ2-1; 12 bases fit TRBD2. The CDR3 has 15 amino acids. V lost 5 bases to trimming and J lost 9 bases; unmatched junction nucleotides: 8. Germline loops: CDR1 SGHAT, CDR2 FQDESV (reference sequence). CDR3 region: CASSHTGLAGFEQFF. The DNA of the CDR3 is TGTGCCAGCAGCCACACCGGACTAGCGGGATTTGAGCAGTTCTTC. Complete variable domain (other parts from reference TRBV11-1 and TRBJ2-1): EAEVAQSPRYKITEKSQAVAFWCDPISGHATLYWYRQILGQGPELLVQFQDESVVDDSQLPKDRFSAERLKGVDSTLKIQPAELGDSAMYLCASSHTGLAGFEQFFGPGTRLTVL.

The V call is TRBV19, the J call TRBJ1-2, with D possibly being TRBD1 (5 bases). V lost 7 bases and J lost 5, with 14 bases in between. The CDR3 extends over 13 amino acids. Germline CDR1 LNHDA, CDR2 SQIVND (reference sequence). The CDR3: CASIGAGRYGYTF. DNA for the CDR3: TGTGCCAGTATAGGGGCAGGGAGGTATGGCTACACCTTC.

The chain recombines TRBV19 with TRBJ2-7, with 7 bases matching TRBD2. This CDR3 comprises 15 residues. The ends lost 3 bases at V and 3 bases at J; junction bases unmatched: 8. The germline gives CDR1 LNHDA, CDR2 SQIVND (reference sequence). CDR3 region: CASSIKRERGYEQYF. The CDR3 DNA reads as TGTGCCAGTAGTATCAAGCGGGAAAGGGGCTACGAGCAGTACTTC.

The chain is built from TRBV5-1 and TRBJ1-5; D might be TRBD1 (5 bases). With 0 bases removed from V and 0 bases from J, the gap between germline ends came to 7 bases. This CDR3 contains 15 residues. Germline V gene sequence: CDR1 SGHRS, CDR2 YFSETQ. In DNA form, the CDR3 reads TGCGCCAGCAGCTTGGAGGGGTATAGCAATCAGCCCCAGCATTTT. Protein sequence: CASSLEGYSNQPQHF.

The CDR3 DNA is TGTGCCAGCAGTATTGGGACTAGCGAGAGAGACGAGCAGTACTTC. As protein: CASSIGTSERDEQYF. This chain connects TRBV28 to TRBJ2-7, with 10 bases aligning to TRBD2. Germline values: CDR1 MDHEN, CDR2 SYDVKM. After removal of 5 bases from V and 5 bases from J, the junction contained 9 bases not matched to a gene. The CDR3 contains 15 residues.

This chain joins TRBV28 and TRBJ1-1; no clear D gene. Trimming stripped 5 bases from V and 1 base from J, with 17 bases between. Germline V gene sequence: CDR1 MDHEN, CDR2 SYDVKM. The CDR3 is made up of 16 amino acids. The CDR3 loop is CASSPLLTGRNTEAFF. CDR3 DNA sequence: TGTGCCAGCAGTCCCTTACTGACTGGCAGGAACACTGAAGCTTTCTTT. Looking up the rest from reference TRBV28 and TRBJ1-1 gives the full variable domain: DVKVTQSSRYLVKRTGEKVFLECVQDMDHENMFWYRQDPGLGLRLIYFSYDVKMKEKGDIPEGYSVSREKKERFSLILESASTNQTSMYLCASSPLLTGRNTEAFFGQGTRLTVV.